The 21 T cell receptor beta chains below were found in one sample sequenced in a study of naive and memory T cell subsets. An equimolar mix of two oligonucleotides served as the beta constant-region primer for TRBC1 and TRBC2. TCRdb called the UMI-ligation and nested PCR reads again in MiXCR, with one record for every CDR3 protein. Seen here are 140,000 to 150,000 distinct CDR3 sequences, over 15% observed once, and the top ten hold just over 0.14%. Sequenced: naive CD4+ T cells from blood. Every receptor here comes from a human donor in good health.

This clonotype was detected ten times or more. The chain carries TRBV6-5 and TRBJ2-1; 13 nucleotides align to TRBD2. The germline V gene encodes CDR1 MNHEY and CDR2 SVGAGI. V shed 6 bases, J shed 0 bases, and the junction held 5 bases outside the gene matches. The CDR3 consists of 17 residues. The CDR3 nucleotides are TGTGCCAGCAGACCTACTAGCGGGAGGGCCTCCTACAATGAGCAGTTCTTC. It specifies CASRPTSGRASYNEQFF.

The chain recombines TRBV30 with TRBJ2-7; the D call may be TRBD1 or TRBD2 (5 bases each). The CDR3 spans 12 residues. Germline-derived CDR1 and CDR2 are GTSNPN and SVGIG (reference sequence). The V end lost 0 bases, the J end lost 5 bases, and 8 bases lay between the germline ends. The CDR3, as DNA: TGTGCCTGGAGTGTACGGGGCAACGAGCAGTACTTC. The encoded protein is CAWSVRGNEQYF.

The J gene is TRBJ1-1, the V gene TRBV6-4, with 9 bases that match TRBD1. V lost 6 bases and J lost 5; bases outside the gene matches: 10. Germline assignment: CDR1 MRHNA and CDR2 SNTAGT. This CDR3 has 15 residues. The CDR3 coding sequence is TGTGCCAGCAGCGAAGACGGGACAGGGCGGACTGAAGCTTTCTTT. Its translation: CASSEDGTGRTEAFF.

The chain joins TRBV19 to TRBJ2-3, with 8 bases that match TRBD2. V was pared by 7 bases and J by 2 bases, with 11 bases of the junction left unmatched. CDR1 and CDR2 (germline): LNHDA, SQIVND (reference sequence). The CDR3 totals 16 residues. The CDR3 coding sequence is TGTGCCAGTAATTTGATAGCGGGAAGTAACACAGATACGCAGTATTTT. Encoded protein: CASNLIAGSNTDTQYF. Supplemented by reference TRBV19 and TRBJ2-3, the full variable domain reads DGGITQSPKYLFRKEGQNVTLSCEQNLNHDAMYWYRQDPGQGLRLIYYSQIVNDFQKGDIAEGYSVSREKKESFPLTVTSAQKNPTAFYLCASNLIAGSNTDTQYFGPGTRLTVL.

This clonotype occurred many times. CDR3: CASSFGLASYNEQFF. The CDR3 bases are TGTGCCAGCAGCTTCGGACTAGCGTCCTACAATGAGCAGTTCTTC. The chain has TRBV7-3 and TRBJ2-1; the match to TRBD2 covers 9 bases. The length of the CDR3 is 15 residues. The germline V gene encodes CDR1 SGHTA and CDR2 FQGTGA. The trim removed 3 bases at V and 1 base at J, leaving 1 base unmatched.

The CDR3 spells CSAETPRGHTDTQYF. CDR3 nucleotide sequence: TGCAGCGCCGAAACCCCTCGGGGGCACACAGATACGCAGTATTTT. The V and J genes are TRBV29-1 and TRBJ2-3; D possibly matches TRBD1 or TRBD2 (6 bases each). V was pared by 7 bases and J by 2 bases, with 19 bases between. This CDR3 contains 15 residues. Looked up from germline, CDR1 is SQVTM and CDR2 is ANQGSEA.

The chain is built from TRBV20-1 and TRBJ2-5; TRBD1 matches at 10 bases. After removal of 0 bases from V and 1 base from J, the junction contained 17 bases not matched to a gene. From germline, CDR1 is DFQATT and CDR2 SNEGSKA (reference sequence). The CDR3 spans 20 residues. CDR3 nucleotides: TGCAGTGCTAGAGATCTTAGGGGGACAGGGGTCACCCCGTCCCAAGAGACCCAGTACTTC. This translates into CSARDLRGTGVTPSQETQYF.

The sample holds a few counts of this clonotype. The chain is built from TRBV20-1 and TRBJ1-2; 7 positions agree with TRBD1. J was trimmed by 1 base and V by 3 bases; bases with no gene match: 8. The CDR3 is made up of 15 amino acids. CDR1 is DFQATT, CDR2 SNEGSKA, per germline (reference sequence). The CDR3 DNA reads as TGCAGTGCTAGGGCTAGGGGGCAGGGTAACTATGGCTACACCTTC. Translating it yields CSARARGQGNYGYTF.

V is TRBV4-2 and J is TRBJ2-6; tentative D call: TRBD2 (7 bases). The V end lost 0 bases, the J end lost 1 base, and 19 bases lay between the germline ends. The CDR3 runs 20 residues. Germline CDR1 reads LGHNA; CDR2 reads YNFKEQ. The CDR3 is CASSQDVGGLRGSGANVLTF. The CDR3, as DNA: TGTGCCAGCAGCCAAGATGTGGGGGGGCTCAGGGGATCTGGGGCCAACGTCCTGACTTTC.

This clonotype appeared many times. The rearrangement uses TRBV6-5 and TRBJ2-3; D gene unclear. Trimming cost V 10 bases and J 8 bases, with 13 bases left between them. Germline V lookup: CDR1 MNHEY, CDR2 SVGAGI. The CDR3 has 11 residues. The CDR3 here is CATTFSFTQYF. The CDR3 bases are TGTGCCACCACCTTTAGCTTTACGCAGTATTTT.

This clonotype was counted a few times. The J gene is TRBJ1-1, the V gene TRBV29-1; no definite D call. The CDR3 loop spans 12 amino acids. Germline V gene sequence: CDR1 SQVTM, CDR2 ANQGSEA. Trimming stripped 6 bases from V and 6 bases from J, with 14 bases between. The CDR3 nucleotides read TGCAGCGTAGGATTACTGGCCGCTGAAGCTTTCTTT. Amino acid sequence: CSVGLLAAEAFF. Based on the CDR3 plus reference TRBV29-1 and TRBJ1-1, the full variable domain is SAVISQKPSRDICQRGTSLTIQCQVDSQVTMMFWYRQQPGQSLTLIATANQGSEATYESGFVIDKFPISRPNLTFSTLTVSNMSPEDSSIYLCSVGLLAAEAFFGQGTRLTVV.

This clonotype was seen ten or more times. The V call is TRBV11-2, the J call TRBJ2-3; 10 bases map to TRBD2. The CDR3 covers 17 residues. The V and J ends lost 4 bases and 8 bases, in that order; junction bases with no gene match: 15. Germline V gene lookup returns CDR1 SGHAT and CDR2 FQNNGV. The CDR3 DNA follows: TGTGCCAGCAGCTCCAGACTAGCGGGCACGGGGCGGGGTACGCAGTATTTT. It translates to CASSSRLAGTGRGTQYF.

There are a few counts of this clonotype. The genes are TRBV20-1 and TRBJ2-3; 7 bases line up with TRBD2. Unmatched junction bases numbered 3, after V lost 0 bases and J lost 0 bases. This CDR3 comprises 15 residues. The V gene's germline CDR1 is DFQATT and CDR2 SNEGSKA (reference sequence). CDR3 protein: CSAREGSGSTDTQYF. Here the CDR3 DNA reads TGCAGTGCTAGAGAGGGTAGCGGGAGCACAGATACGCAGTATTTT.

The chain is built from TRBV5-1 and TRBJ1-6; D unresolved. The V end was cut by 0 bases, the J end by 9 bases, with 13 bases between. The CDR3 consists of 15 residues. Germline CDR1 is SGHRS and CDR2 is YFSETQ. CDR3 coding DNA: TGCGCCAGCAGCTTGGTAGGAGGCGAAGGTTCACCCCTCCACTTT. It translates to CASSLVGGEGSPLHF.

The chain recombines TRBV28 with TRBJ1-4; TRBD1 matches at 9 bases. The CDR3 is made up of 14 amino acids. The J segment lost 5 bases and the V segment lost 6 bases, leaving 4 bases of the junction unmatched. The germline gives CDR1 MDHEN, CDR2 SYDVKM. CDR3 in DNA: TGTGCCAGCAGGCCGGGGACAGGGAATGAAAAACTGTTTTTT. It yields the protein CASRPGTGNEKLFF.

For the CDR3, the DNA is TGTGCCAGCAGCGTATCGGGGTGGGGGAATTCACCCCTCCACTTT. Protein product: CASSVSGWGNSPLHF. The chain combines TRBV9 with TRBJ1-6; D might be TRBD1 (5 bases). The V gene's germline CDR1 is SGDLS and CDR2 YYNGEE. The CDR3 loop spans 15 amino acids. V lost 1 base and J 7 bases, leaving 12 bases between the germline ends.

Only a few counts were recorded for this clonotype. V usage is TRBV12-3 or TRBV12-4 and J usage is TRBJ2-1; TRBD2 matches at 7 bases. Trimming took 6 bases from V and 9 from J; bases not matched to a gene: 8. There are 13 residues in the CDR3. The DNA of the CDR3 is TGTGCCAGCAGCCCGCTAGAGCGGGGTGAGCAGTTCTTC. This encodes CASSPLERGEQFF.

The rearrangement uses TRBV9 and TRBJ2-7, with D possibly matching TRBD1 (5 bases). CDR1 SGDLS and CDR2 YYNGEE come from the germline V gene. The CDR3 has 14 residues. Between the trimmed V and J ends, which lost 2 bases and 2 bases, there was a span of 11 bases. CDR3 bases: TGTGCCAGCAGCGTCGCAGGGCGACCCTACGAGCAGTACTTC. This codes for CASSVAGRPYEQYF.

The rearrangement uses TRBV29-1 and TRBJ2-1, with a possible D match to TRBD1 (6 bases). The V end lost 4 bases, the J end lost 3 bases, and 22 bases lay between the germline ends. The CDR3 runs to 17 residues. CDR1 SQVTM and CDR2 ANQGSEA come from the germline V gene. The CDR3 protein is CSVGGESRQGIYNEQFF. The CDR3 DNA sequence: TGCAGCGTTGGGGGTGAGTCGCGGCAGGGGATCTACAATGAGCAGTTCTTC.

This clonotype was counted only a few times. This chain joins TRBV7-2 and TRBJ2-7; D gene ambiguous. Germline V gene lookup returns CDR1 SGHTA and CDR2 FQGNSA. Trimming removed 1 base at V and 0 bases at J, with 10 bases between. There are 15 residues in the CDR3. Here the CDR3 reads CASSLGFGSSYEQYF. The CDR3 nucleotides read TGTGCCAGCAGCTTAGGGTTCGGCAGCTCCTACGAGCAGTACTTC.

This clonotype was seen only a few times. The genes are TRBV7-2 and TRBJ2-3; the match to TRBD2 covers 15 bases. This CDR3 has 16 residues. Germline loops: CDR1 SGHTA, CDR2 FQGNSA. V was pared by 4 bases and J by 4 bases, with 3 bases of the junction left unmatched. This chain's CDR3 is CASSSGLAGGADTQYF. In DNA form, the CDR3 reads TGTGCCAGCAGCTCGGGACTAGCGGGAGGCGCAGATACGCAGTATTTT.